This T cell receptor beta chain stems from a study of response to subunit inactivated influenza vaccine (dated by TCRdb to between 2017 and 2018). About the investigation overall: Deep quantitative T cell receptor repertoire profiling was used in the study to track responses to a trivalent subunit inactivated influenza vaccine. The paper's findings and limits, for the study overall: The authors proposed that each seasonal influenza vaccination may bring in only a limited number of new T cells.

The library was generated by RT-PCR. TCRdb lists the instrument as Illumina HiSeq 2500. TCRdb reran the public reads through fastp at Q25 and MiXCR, keeping productive beta chains. Rows merge per CDR3 protein into single entries with the most common DNA and genes. The sample table contains about 160,000 distinct CDR3 sequences; only one count was recorded for roughly a tenth of them. Approximately 13% of the sample belongs to the ten largest clones. This clonotype was detected a few times. Its antigen is not yet known. No qualities accompany the bases; no much larger clone lies one base away. V loses 7 bases, J loses 1 base, and the germline ends lie 17 bases apart. The CDR3, cysteine through phenylalanine, is 16 amino acids long. Just CDR3 DNA is preserved here, 48 bases in frame from base 1. CDR1 and CDR2 are drawn from the germline V gene (reference sequence): PRHDT, FYEKMQ. This sample's time point label indicates: around 42 days after influenza vaccine administration.

This specimen was non-naive T cells sorted from PBMCs, taken roughly 47 days after vaccination. The cell subset or site label here, explained by the study, means: memory T cell fraction. The TCR was taken from a man between 45 and 60 years old who received an inactivated influenza vaccine. Donor details come from another sample of the same person, matched by shared clones. The chain is assembled from TRBV13 and TRBJ2-1; TRBD1 is perhaps the D gene, given 6 matching bases. The DNA is as follows: TGTGCCAGCAACCCATCTAGACAGGCATCCTACAATGAGCAGTTCTTC. This sequence encodes CASNPSRQASYNEQFF.